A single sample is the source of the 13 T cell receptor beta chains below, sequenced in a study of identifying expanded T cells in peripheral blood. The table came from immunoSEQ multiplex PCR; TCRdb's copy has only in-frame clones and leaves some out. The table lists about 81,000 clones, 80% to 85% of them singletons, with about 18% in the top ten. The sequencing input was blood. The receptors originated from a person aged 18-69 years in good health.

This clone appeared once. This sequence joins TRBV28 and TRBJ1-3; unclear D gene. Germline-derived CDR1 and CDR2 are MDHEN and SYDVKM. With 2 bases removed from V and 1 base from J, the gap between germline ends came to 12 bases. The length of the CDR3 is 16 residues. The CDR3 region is CASSLVPGSSGNTIYF. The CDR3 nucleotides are TGTGCCAGCAGTTTAGTACCGGGCTCTTCTGGAAACACCATATATTTT.

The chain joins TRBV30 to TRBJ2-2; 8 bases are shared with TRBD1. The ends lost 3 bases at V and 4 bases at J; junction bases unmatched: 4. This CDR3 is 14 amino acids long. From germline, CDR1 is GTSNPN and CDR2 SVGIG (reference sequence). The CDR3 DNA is TGTGCCTGGAGGGAGACAGGGGCCACCGGGGAGCTGTTTTTT. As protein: CAWRETGATGELFF.

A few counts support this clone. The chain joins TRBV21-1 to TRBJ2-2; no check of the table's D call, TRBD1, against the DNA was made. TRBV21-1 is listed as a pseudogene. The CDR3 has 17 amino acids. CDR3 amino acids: CASSLVRGTGFFRELFF. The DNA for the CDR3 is TGTGCCAGCAGCCTCGTGCGTGGGACAGGGTTCTTCCGGGAGCTGTTTTTT.

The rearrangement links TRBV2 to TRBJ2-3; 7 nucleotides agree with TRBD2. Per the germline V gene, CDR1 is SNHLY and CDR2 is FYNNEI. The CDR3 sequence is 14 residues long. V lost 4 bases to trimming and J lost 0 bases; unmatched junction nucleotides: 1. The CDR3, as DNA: TGTGCCAGCAGTGGGGGACTAAGCACAGATACGCAGTATTTT. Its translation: CASSGGLSTDTQYF.

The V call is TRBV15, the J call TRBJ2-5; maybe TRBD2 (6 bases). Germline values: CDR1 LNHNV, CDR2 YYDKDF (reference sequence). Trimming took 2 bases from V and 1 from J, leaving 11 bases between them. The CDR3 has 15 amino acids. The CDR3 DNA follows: TGTGCCACCAGCAGACCTCTCGGGGGCCAAGAGACCCAGTACTTC. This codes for CATSRPLGGQETQYF.

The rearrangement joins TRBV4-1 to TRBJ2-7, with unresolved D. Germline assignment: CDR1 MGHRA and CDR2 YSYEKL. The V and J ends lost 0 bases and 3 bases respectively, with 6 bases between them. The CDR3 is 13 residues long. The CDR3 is CASSQDHDYEQYF. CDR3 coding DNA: TGCGCCAGCAGCCAAGATCATGACTACGAGCAGTACTTC.

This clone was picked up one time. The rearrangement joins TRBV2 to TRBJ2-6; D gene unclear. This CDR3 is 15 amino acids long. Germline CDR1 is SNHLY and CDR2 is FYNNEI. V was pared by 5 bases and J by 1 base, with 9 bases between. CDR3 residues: CASSKTRSGANVLTF. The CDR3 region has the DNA TGTGCCAGCAGTAAGACCCGATCTGGGGCCAACGTCCTGACTTTC.

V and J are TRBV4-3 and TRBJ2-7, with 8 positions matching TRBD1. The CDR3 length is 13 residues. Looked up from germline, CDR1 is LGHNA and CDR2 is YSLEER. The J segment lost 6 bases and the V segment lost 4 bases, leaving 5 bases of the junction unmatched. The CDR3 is CASSLGQGGEQYF. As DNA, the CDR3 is TGCGCCAGCAGCCTAGGACAGGGAGGCGAGCAGTACTTC.

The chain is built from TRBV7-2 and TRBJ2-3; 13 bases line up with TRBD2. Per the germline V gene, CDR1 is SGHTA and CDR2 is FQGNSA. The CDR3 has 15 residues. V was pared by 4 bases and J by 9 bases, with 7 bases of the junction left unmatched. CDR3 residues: CASSSGLAGVSTQYF. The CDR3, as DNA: TGTGCCAGCAGCTCTGGACTAGCGGGAGTATCGACGCAGTATTTT.

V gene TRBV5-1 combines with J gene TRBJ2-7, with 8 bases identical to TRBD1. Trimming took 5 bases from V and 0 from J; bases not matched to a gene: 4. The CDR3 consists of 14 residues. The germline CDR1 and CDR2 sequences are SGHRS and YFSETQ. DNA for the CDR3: TGCGCCAGCAGGGACAGGGCTGACTCCTACGAGCAGTACTTC. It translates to CASRDRADSYEQYF. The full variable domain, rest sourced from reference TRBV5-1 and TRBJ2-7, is KAGVTQTPRYLIKTRGQQVTLSCSPISGHRSVSWYQQTPGQGLQFLFEYFSETQRNKGNFPGRFSGRQFSNSRSEMNVSTLELGDSALYLCASRDRADSYEQYFGPGTRLTVT.

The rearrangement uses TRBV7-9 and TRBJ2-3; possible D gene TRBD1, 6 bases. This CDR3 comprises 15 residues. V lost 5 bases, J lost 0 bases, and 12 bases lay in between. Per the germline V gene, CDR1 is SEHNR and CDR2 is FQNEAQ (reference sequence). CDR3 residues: CASSTQGPSTDTQYF. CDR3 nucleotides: TGTGCCAGCAGCACTCAGGGGCCTAGCACAGATACGCAGTATTTT.

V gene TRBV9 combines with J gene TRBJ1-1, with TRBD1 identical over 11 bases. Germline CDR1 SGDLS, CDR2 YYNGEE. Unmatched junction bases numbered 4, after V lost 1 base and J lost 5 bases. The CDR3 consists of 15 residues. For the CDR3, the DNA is TGTGCCAGCAGCGTATCGGACAGGGGGCGAACTGAAGCTTTCTTT. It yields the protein CASSVSDRGRTEAFF.

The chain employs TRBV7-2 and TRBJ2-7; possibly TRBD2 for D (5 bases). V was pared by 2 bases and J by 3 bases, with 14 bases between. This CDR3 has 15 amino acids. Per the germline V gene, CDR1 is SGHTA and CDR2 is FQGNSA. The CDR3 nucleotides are TGTGCCAGCAGCTTATATGAGCGGAGTAACTACGAGCAGTACTTC. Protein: CASSLYERSNYEQYF.